The clone carrying this T cell receptor (beta chain) was seen a handful of times. The antigen remains undetermined. The sample's time point: recipient sample about 28 days before transplant, after cytoreduction. The repertoire was sequenced with immunoSEQ multiplex PCR; TCRdb's copy has only in-frame clones and lacks some. Here the sample spans about 41,000 clones, roughly 80% being singletons. The source of the sample is a study of T cell clonotyping in hematopoietic cell transplantation. Points from the study as a whole: Pathologically expanded recipient clonotypes increased progressively from day 30 to day 180 as diversity fell. Broader posttransplant TCR repertoire diversity was predicted by graft donor and pretransplant recipient Inverse Simpson Index values.

V shed 1 base and J shed 6 bases, with 17 bases lying between them. This CDR3 comprises 15 residues. In germline, CDR1 is SGHDT, CDR2 YYEEEE. This specimen was peripheral blood mononuclear cells, taken before stem cell transplant. This sequence was found in a man aged 60-69 years with myelodysplastic syndrome. Some clones in this sample may be carry-over from other donors' samples. The rearrangement uses TRBV5-6 and TRBJ2-7; D not resolved. The CDR3 region is CASSLFPDTTGEQYF. The CDR3, as DNA: TGTGCCAGCAGCTTGTTCCCGGATACAACGGGCGAGCAGTACTTC.